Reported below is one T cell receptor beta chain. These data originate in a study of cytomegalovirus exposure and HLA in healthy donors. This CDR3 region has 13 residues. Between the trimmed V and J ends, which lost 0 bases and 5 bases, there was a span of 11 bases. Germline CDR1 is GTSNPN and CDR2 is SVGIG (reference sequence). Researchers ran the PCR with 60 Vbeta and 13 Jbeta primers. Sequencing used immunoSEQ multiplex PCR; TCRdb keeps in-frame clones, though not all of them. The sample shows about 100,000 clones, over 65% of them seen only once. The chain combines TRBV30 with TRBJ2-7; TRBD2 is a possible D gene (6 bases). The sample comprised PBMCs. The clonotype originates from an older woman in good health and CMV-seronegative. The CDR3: CAWSVWGGDEQYF. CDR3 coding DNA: TGTGCCTGGAGTGTTTGGGGAGGCGACGAGCAGTACTTC.